This TCR beta chain comes out of a study of T-cell reconstitution after alpha-beta-depleted transplantation in children. This clonotype was counted at least ten times. This CDR3 has 13 amino acids. Germline loops: CDR1 SGHRS, CDR2 YFSETQ. The ends were cut back, 2 bases at V and 2 bases at J, with 7 bases in the middle. Unique molecular identifiers featured in how the TCRbeta library was prepared. TCRdb recomputed calls from the PCR reads with MiXCR, one row per CDR3 protein. The data contain hundreds of thousands of distinct CDR3 sequences, 12% of them singletons. Sequenced here: PBMCs from the stem cell graft donor, sampled from the stem cell graft. The sequence derives from a human donor who donated a stem cell graft to a child with acute lymphoblastic leukemia. The chain couples TRBV5-1 to TRBJ1-2; D not certain. The CDR3 is CASSFGQNYGYTF. The CDR3 DNA reads TGCGCCAGCAGCTTTGGGCAGAACTATGGCTACACCTTC.